This is a list of T cell receptor beta chains from one sample in a study of spatial heterogeneity in lung cancer. TCRdb reanalysed the 5' RACE reads using MiXCR and keeps one entry per CDR3 protein. This table has 43,000 or so distinct CDR3 sequences, approximately 6.9% appearing once. Specimen: PBMCs, collected at surgery. The origin of the receptors is a female donor with early-stage non-small cell lung cancer. CDR3s include the opening cysteine and the closing phenylalanine or tryptophan. Fields, in order: clone size, D gene, V gene, J gene, CDR3 protein, CDR3 DNA. The D gene is left open where the match is weak. Size is omitted from some rows. Given values are once, few, many or a class for expanded clones.

.	.	TRBV5-6	TRBJ2-2	CASSLGSVRNTGELFF	TGTGCCAGCAGCTTGGGGTCTGTCCGTAACACCGGGGAGCTGTTTTTT
many	TRBD1	TRBV12-3/TRBV12-4	TRBJ2-1	CASTLRQGGNEQFF	TGTGCCAGCACTCTCAGACAGGGGGGGAATGAGCAGTTCTTC
.	.	TRBV6-5	TRBJ1-6	CASSYEGLGFNSPLHF	TGTGCCAGCAGTTACGAGGGGCTGGGGTTTAATTCACCCCTCCACTTT
many	TRBD1	TRBV12-3/TRBV12-4	TRBJ2-7	CASSWGQGHYEQYF	TGTGCCAGCAGTTGGGGACAGGGACACTACGAGCAGTACTTC
many	.	TRBV7-2	TRBJ2-5	CASSRPAPETQYF	TGTGCCAGCAGCAGGCCGGCTCCAGAGACCCAGTACTTC
many	.	TRBV29-1	TRBJ2-7	CSVETESYEQYF	TGCAGCGTTGAAACAGAGTCCTACGAGCAGTACTTC
few	TRBD2	TRBV29-1	TRBJ2-2	CSVASGRDTGELFF	TGCAGCGTTGCTAGCGGGAGGGACACCGGGGAGCTGTTTTTT
few	TRBD1	TRBV6-2/TRBV6-3	TRBJ1-1	CAIGTANTEAFF	TGTGCCATTGGGACAGCGAACACTGAAGCTTTCTTT
few	TRBD1	TRBV10-3	TRBJ2-5	CAISELQGTETQYF	TGTGCCATCAGTGAGTTACAGGGGACGGAGACCCAGTACTTC
many	TRBD1	TRBV4-1	TRBJ1-2	CASSQGTGANYGYTF	TGCGCCAGCAGCCAGGGGACAGGGGCGAACTATGGCTACACCTTC
many	TRBD1	TRBV28	TRBJ2-2	CASKATGPGNTGELFF	TGTGCCAGCAAAGCGACAGGGCCCGGAAACACCGGGGAGCTGTTTTTT
many	.	TRBV4-3	TRBJ1-5	CASSQDRGNNQPQHF	TGCGCCAGCAGCCAAGATCGGGGTAACAATCAGCCCCAGCATTTT
many	TRBD1	TRBV18	TRBJ2-5	CASSPWDRGRETQYF	TGTGCCAGCTCACCATGGGACAGGGGAAGGGAGACCCAGTACTTC
many	.	TRBV4-1	TRBJ1-2	CASSQPGVGGYTF	TGCGCCAGCAGCCAACCAGGTGTCGGGGGCTACACCTTC
many	TRBD2	TRBV7-3	TRBJ2-1	CASSLTAGVEQFF	TGTGCCAGCAGCTTAACTGCGGGGGTTGAGCAGTTCTTC
many	.	TRBV9	TRBJ1-1	CASSSQDRNTEAFF	TGTGCCAGCAGCTCACAGGACAGGAACACTGAAGCTTTCTTT
many	.	TRBV2	TRBJ1-6	CASSVRDTYNSPLHF	TGTGCCAGCAGTGTTCGGGATACCTATAATTCACCCCTCCACTTT
few	.	TRBV27	TRBJ1-2	CASSLQFQTPGLYGYTF	TGTGCCAGCAGTCTCCAATTCCAAACCCCAGGCCTCTATGGCTACACCTTC
.	TRBD2	TRBV2	TRBJ2-7	CASRKPSGGATEQYF	TGTGCCAGCAGGAAACCTAGCGGGGGGGCGACCGAGCAGTACTTC
few	.	TRBV2	TRBJ2-5	CASSAGVLQETQYF	TGTGCCAGCAGTGCCGGGGTTTTACAAGAGACCCAGTACTTC
.	TRBD1	TRBV20-1	TRBJ1-4	CSAPQGAGNEKLFF	TGCAGTGCTCCTCAGGGGGCGGGAAATGAAAAACTGTTTTTT
.	.	TRBV28	TRBJ1-2	CPSSFGALGYGYTF	TGTCCCAGCAGTTTTGGGGCTTTGGGCTATGGCTACACCTTC